Following are 25 T cell receptor beta chains from one sample sequenced in a study of shared clonotypes between healthy human individuals. Selected positively for CCR7 and CD45RO-negative, naive CD8 cells excluded terminally differentiated effector memory CD45RA+ cells. The method was immunoSEQ multiplex PCR; TCRdb's version includes in-frame clones alone and lacks a portion of them. The sample lists about 2.2 million clones, about 93% seen once, with more than 1.5% in the top ten. The source material was naive CD8+ T cells from PBMCs. The receptors originated from a young man in good health. Some clones in this sample may be carry-over from other donors' samples.

CDR3 in amino acids: CASSLGTSGTGQYF. CDR3 bases: TGTGCCAGCAGCTTAGGGACTAGCGGGACAGGGCAGTACTTC. The chain carries TRBV7-6 and TRBJ2-7, with TRBD2 identical over 12 bases. This CDR3 has 14 residues. The germline CDR1 and CDR2 sequences are SGHVS and FNYEAQ. The J segment lost 9 bases and the V segment lost 1 base, leaving 4 bases of the junction unmatched.

This clone was counted once. The chain joins TRBV11-2 to TRBJ2-5; D not resolved. There are 13 residues in the CDR3. V was shortened by 3 bases and J by 2 bases, with 7 bases between the two germline ends. CDR1 and CDR2 from the germline V gene are SGHAT and FQNNGV. The DNA of the CDR3 is TGTGCCAGCAGCTTTCTCCTTCAAGAGACCCAGTACTTC. Translation: CASSFLLQETQYF.

Regarding this clone: The identical CDR3 is also encoded by other nucleotide sequences in the sample. V and J are TRBV9 and TRBJ2-7; 8 bases agree with TRBD1. The CDR3 runs 14 residues. With 4 bases clipped from V and 2 bases from J, the junction kept 5 bases outside the gene matches. CDR1 and CDR2 from the germline V gene are SGDLS and YYNGEE. The CDR3 loop reads CASSPRDRPYEQYF. Written as DNA, the CDR3 is TGTGCCAGCAGCCCCAGGGACAGGCCCTACGAGCAGTACTTC.

The chain joins TRBV28 to TRBJ2-2; 9 bases are a match to TRBD2. CDR3 length: 15 amino acids. After removal of 5 bases from V and 6 bases from J, the junction contained 7 bases not matched to a gene. The germline CDR1 and CDR2 sequences are MDHEN and SYDVKM. CDR3 region: CASSLGTSWPGELFF. For the CDR3, the DNA is TGTGCCAGCAGTCTCGGGACTAGCTGGCCCGGGGAGCTGTTTTTT. The complete variable domain, with remaining parts taken from reference TRBV28 and TRBJ2-2, reads DVKVTQSSRYLVKRTGEKVFLECVQDMDHENMFWYRQDPGLGLRLIYFSYDVKMKEKGDIPEGYSVSREKKERFSLILESASTNQTSMYLCASSLGTSWPGELFFGEGSRLTVL.

The V and J genes are TRBV7-9 and TRBJ2-1, with 11 nucleotides matching TRBD2. The trim removed 1 base at V and 15 bases at J, leaving 8 bases unmatched. CDR1 is SEHNR and CDR2 is FQNEAQ in the germline V gene (reference sequence). The CDR3 has 14 residues. The CDR3 DNA follows: TGTGCCAGCAGCTTAGGAGAACCTCTAGCGGGAGGGTTCTTC. This sequence encodes CASSLGEPLAGGFF.

The chain employs TRBV27 and TRBJ2-7, with D perhaps matching TRBD2 (6 bases). Deletions cut 4 bases from V and 1 base from J, with 14 bases between. This CDR3 comprises 15 residues. Looked up from germline, CDR1 is MNHEY and CDR2 is SMNVEV (reference sequence). The CDR3 bases are TGTGCCAGCAGTTCCAGGGTAGCGGAATCCTACGAGCAGTACTTC. Amino acids: CASSSRVAESYEQYF.

This clone has only one observation. The rearrangement uses TRBV4-1 and TRBJ2-7; D might be TRBD1 or TRBD2, each matching 6 bases. The CDR3 is made up of 16 amino acids. Trimming removed 3 bases from V and 3 bases from J, with 18 bases in between. CDR1 and CDR2 from the germline V gene are MGHRA and YSYEKL. CDR3 sequence: CASSHRYSGRGYEQYF. The CDR3, as DNA: TGCGCCAGCAGCCATCGATATAGCGGCAGGGGCTACGAGCAGTACTTC.

This clone was counted once. The chain couples TRBV27 to TRBJ2-3; D is perhaps TRBD2 (6 bases). V shed 10 bases and J shed 5 bases, with 22 bases lying between them. The germline gives CDR1 MNHEY, CDR2 SMNVEV (reference sequence). The length of the CDR3 is 15 residues. CDR3 sequence: CAISYRGRDGDTQYF. CDR3 nucleotides: TGTGCCATCTCGTATCGGGGGAGAGATGGAGATACGCAGTATTTT.

This chain connects TRBV7-8 to TRBJ2-5; the match to TRBD1 covers 8 bases. The J call may be mistaken, given a closer DNA end match to TRBJ2-7. Germline CDR1 is SGHVS and CDR2 is FQNEAQ. This CDR3 region has 12 residues. CDR3 amino acids: CASWTGSYEQYF. The CDR3 nucleotides read TGTGCCAGTTGGACAGGGTCCTACGAGCAGTACTTC.

The rearrangement uses TRBV27 and TRBJ2-1; D is tentatively TRBD1 or TRBD2 (5 bases each). Germline lookup yields CDR1 MNHEY and CDR2 SMNVEV (reference sequence). The V end lost 5 bases, the J end lost 4 bases, and 21 bases lay between the germline ends. The CDR3 consists of 17 residues. CDR3 region: CASSPEALGVDYNEQFF. The CDR3 DNA is TGTGCCAGCAGTCCGGAAGCCCTGGGGGTAGATTACAATGAGCAGTTCTTC.

This clone showed up just once. V is TRBV7-2 and J is TRBJ1-2; D is unresolved. This CDR3 is 13 amino acids long. CDR1 is SGHTA and CDR2 is FQGNSA in the germline V gene. Trimming shortened V by 5 bases and J by 8 bases, and 15 bases separated the two germline ends. The CDR3 coding sequence is TGTGCCAGCAGCCTCAGCAAATTGGGCGGCTACACCTTC. Its translation: CASSLSKLGGYTF.

The J gene is TRBJ1-2, the V gene TRBV9; 7 positions match TRBD1. With V trimmed by 3 bases and J by 4 bases, 6 bases remained unmatched. CDR3 length: 14 amino acids. Germline CDR1 SGDLS, CDR2 YYNGEE. The CDR3 spells CASSGTGETYGYTF. The CDR3 DNA reads as TGTGCCAGCAGCGGAACAGGGGAAACCTATGGCTACACCTTC.

This chain connects TRBV5-1 to TRBJ1-2; D unresolved. The CDR3 contains 13 residues. Germline V CDR1 and CDR2: SGHRS, YFSETQ. The germline V and J ends were trimmed by 2 bases and 4 bases, with 9 bases remaining between them. The CDR3 here is CASSFEGSYGYTF. The CDR3 DNA follows: TGCGCCAGCAGCTTCGAAGGGAGCTATGGCTACACCTTC.

The rearrangement joins TRBV9 to TRBJ1-4; D is possibly TRBD1 (6 bases). V was cut by 2 bases and J by 7 bases, with 21 bases left in between. The CDR3 sequence is 17 residues long. The V gene's germline CDR1 is SGDLS and CDR2 YYNGEE. CDR3 in DNA: TGTGCCAGCAGCGTTTTGGGGGGCACGGGTCTTACTGAAAAACTGTTTTTT. As protein: CASSVLGGTGLTEKLFF.

This clone appeared once. The J gene is TRBJ1-5, the V gene TRBV19; no clear D. The CDR3 consists of 11 residues. CDR1 and CDR2 from the germline V gene are LNHDA and SQIVND (reference sequence). Trimming removed 7 bases at V and 15 bases at J, with 16 bases between. CDR3 region: CASTRGADWHF. CDR3 sequence (DNA): TGTGCCAGTACCCGGGGTGCCGATTGGCATTTT.

This chain joins TRBV4-1 and TRBJ2-7, with TRBD1 matching over 7 bases. In germline, CDR1 is MGHRA, CDR2 YSYEKL. The V segment lost 2 bases and the J segment 5 bases; nucleotides outside the gene matches: 6. This CDR3 comprises 14 residues. CDR3 residues: CASSQRLTGDEQYF. The CDR3, as DNA: TGCGCCAGCAGCCAAAGACTTACAGGGGACGAGCAGTACTTC.

J is TRBJ1-3 and V is TRBV29-1, with D unclear. CDR1 and CDR2 (germline): SQVTM, ANQGSEA. The CDR3 length is 11 residues. V was shortened by 0 bases and J by 9 bases, with 6 bases between the two germline ends. In nucleotides, the CDR3 is TGCAGCGTTGAAGATCCGGGCACCATATATTTT. This codes for CSVEDPGTIYF.

This clone was counted once. The CDR3 region is CASSPGQGQYEQYF. CDR3 DNA sequence: TGCGCCAGCAGCCCTGGACAGGGTCAATACGAGCAGTACTTC. V is TRBV5-1 and J is TRBJ2-7; 8 nucleotides align to TRBD1. Germline CDR1 reads SGHRS; CDR2 reads YFSETQ. V trimming: 4 bases; J trimming: 4 bases; junction bases outside the gene matches: 7. The CDR3 loop spans 14 amino acids.

The chain joins TRBV10-2 to TRBJ2-1; D remains ambiguous. The CDR3 is 14 residues long. V dropped 6 bases and J dropped 6 bases, with 15 bases sitting between them. The germline gives CDR1 WSHSY, CDR2 SAAADI. The CDR3 spells CASSAQVLGNEQFF. The CDR3 DNA follows: TGCGCCAGCAGCGCGCAGGTCCTTGGCAATGAGCAGTTCTTC.

This chain links TRBV4-1 with TRBJ1-1, with 7 bases identical to TRBD1. CDR1 is MGHRA, CDR2 YSYEKL, per germline. This CDR3 comprises 16 residues. V shed 4 bases and J 1 base; nucleotides not matched to a gene: 9. DNA for the CDR3: TGCGCCAGCAGCCCCGCATTTAGACAGGGGAACACTGAAGCTTTCTTT. Translating gives CASSPAFRQGNTEAFF.

This clone was found once. The gene calls are TRBV28 and TRBJ1-5, with 7 bases matching TRBD1. The CDR3 has 14 residues. Per the germline V gene, CDR1 is MDHEN and CDR2 is SYDVKM. In DNA form, the CDR3 reads TGTGCTACGTCGAGGGGGCAGGGAGAACAGCCCCAGCATTTT. This sequence encodes CATSRGQGEQPQHF.

This clone was recorded only once. The chain recombines TRBV27 with TRBJ1-5; no clear D gene. Germline V gene lookup returns CDR1 MNHEY and CDR2 SMNVEV (reference sequence). This CDR3 has 14 residues. V lost 6 bases, J lost 7 bases, and 16 bases lay in between. The DNA for the CDR3 is TGTGCCAGCAGCATGGTAGGAGGGAACCAGCCCCAGCATTTT. Translated: CASSMVGGNQPQHF.

The CDR3 sequence: CASSVGSGEETQYF. Here the CDR3 DNA reads TGTGCCAGCAGCGTAGGTAGCGGGGAAGAGACCCAGTACTTC. The chain is built from TRBV9 and TRBJ2-5; 8 nucleotides match TRBD2. The V segment lost 0 bases and the J segment 3 bases; nucleotides outside the gene matches: 1. The CDR3 totals 14 residues. Per the germline V gene, CDR1 is SGDLS and CDR2 is YYNGEE.

This clone was observed once. The same CDR3 arises from other DNA sequences in this sample as well. The chain links TRBV13 to TRBJ2-7; D is uncertain. Germline V CDR1 and CDR2: PRHDT, FYEKMQ (reference sequence). Trimming pared 4 bases from V and 4 bases from J, leaving 8 bases between. CDR3 size: 12 residues. The chain's CDR3 is CASSSRTYEQYF. The CDR3 nucleotides are TGTGCCAGCAGCTCACGCACATACGAGCAGTACTTC.

V and J are TRBV10-3 and TRBJ2-5, with D perhaps assigned TRBD1 or TRBD2 (5 bases each). This CDR3 has 18 amino acids. CDR1 and CDR2 (germline): ENHRY, SYGVKD. Between the trimmed V and J ends, which lost 1 base and 7 bases, there was a span of 25 bases. The CDR3 is CAISEYIASGTARGTQYF. DNA for the CDR3: TGTGCCATCAGTGAGTACATTGCATCCGGGACGGCGAGGGGGACCCAGTACTTC.